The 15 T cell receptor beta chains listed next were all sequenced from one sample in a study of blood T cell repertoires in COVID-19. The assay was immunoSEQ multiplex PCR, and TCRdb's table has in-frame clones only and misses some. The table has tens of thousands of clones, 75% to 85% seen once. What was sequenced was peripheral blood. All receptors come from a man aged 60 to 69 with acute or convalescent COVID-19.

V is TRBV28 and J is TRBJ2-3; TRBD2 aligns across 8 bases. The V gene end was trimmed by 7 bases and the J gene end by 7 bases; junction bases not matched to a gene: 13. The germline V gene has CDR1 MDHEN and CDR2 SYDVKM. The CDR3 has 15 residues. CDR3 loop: CASTPGGASGHTQYF. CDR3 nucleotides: TGTGCCAGCACCCCGGGGGGGGCTAGCGGGCATACGCAGTATTTT.

The CDR3 nucleotides are TGTGCCAGCAGCCAAGATCGGAGGGGGGGTTCACCCCTCCACTTT. Amino acid sequence: CASSQDRRGGSPLHF. The chain employs TRBV3-1 (or the pseudogene TRBV3-2) and TRBJ1-6; possibly TRBD1 for D (6 bases). In germline, CDR1 is LGHDT, CDR2 YNNKEL (reference sequence). V lost 0 bases to trimming and J lost 9 bases, with 12 bases between them. CDR3 size: 15 residues.

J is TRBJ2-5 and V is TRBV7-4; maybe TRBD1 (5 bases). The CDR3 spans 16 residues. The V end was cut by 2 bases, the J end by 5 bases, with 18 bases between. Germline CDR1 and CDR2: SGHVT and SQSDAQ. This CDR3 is CASSLNRFNRRETQYF. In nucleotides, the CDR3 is TGTGCCAGCAGCTTAAACAGGTTTAATCGGCGGGAGACCCAGTACTTC.

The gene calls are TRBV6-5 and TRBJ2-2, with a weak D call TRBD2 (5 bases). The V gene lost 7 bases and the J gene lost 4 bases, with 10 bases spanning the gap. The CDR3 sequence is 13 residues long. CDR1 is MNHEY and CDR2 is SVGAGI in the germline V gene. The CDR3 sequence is CASTKRGTGELFF. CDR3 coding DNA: TGTGCCAGCACCAAACGGGGCACCGGGGAGCTGTTTTTT.

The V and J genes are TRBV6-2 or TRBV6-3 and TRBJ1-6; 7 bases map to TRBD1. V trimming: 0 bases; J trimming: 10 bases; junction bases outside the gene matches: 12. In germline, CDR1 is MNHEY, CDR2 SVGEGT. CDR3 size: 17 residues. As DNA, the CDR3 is TGTGCCAGCAGTTACTCGAAGGTGAGGGGGCTAGAATCACCCCTCCACTTT. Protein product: CASSYSKVRGLESPLHF.

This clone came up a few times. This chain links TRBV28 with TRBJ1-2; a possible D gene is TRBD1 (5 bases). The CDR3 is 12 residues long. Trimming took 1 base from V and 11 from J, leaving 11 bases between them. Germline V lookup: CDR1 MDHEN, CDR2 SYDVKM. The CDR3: CASSLFQGRYTF. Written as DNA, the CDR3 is TGTGCCAGCAGTTTATTTCAGGGAAGGTACACCTTC.

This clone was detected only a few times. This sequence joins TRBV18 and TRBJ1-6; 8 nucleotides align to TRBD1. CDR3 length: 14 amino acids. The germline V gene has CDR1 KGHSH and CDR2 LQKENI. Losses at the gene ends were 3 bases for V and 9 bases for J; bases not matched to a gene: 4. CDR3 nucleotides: TGTGCCAGCTCACCGGACAGGGAGGGTTCACCCCTCCACTTT. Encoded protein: CASSPDREGSPLHF.

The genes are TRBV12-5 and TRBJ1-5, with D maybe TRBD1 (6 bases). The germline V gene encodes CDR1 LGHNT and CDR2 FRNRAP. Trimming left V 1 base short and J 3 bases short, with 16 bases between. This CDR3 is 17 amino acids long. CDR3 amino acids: CASGLARYGQLNQPQHF. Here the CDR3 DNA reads TGTGCTAGTGGTTTGGCGCGCTATGGACAGCTCAATCAGCCCCAGCATTTT.

This CDR3 is CASREGSYTGELFF. DNA of the CDR3: TGTGCCAGCAGGGAGGGGTCTTACACCGGGGAGCTGTTTTTT. This chain joins TRBV6-5 and TRBJ2-2; D is possibly TRBD2 (6 bases). V lost 6 bases, J lost 3 bases, and 11 bases lay in between. This CDR3 contains 14 residues. Per germline, CDR1 MNHEY and CDR2 SVGAGI.

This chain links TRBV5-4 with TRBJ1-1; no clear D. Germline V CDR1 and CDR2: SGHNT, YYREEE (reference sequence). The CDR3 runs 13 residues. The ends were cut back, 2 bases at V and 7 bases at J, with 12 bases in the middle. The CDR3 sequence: CASSFPGGNEAFF. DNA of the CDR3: TGTGCCAGCAGCTTTCCGGGAGGAAATGAAGCTTTCTTT.

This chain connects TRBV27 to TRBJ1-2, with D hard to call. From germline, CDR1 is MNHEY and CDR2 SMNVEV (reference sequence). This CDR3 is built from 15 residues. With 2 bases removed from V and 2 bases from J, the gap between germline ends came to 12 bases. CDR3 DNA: TGTGCCAGCAGTTTAAAATTGGCGGCAAACTATGGCTACACCTTC. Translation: CASSLKLAANYGYTF.

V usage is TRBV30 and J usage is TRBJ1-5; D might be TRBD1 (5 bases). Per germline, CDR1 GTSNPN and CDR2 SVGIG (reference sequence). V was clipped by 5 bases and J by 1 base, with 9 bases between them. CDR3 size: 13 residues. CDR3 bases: TGTGCCTGGGACCAGGGAAGCAATCAGCCCCAGCATTTT. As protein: CAWDQGSNQPQHF.

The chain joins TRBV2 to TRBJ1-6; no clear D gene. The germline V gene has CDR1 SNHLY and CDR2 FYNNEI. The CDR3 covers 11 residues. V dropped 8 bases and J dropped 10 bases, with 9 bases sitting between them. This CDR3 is CASRLRSPLHF. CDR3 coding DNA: TGTGCCAGCCGATTGAGATCACCCCTCCACTTT. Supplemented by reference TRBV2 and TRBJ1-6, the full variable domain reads EPEVTQTPSHQVTQMGQEVILRCVPISNHLYFYWYRQILGQKVEFLVSFYNNEISEKSEIFDDQFSVERPDGSNFTLKIRSTKLEDSAMYFCASRLRSPLHFGNGTRLTVT.

Here the CDR3 reads CASSLKGGTEAFF. CDR3 DNA sequence: TGTGCCAGCAGCTTAAAAGGGGGCACTGAAGCTTTCTTT. The rearrangement uses TRBV7-6 and TRBJ1-1; the D gene is possibly TRBD1 (6 bases). CDR3 length: 13 amino acids. V gave up 2 bases and J gave up 4 bases, with 8 bases separating them. The V gene's germline CDR1 is SGHVS and CDR2 FNYEAQ.

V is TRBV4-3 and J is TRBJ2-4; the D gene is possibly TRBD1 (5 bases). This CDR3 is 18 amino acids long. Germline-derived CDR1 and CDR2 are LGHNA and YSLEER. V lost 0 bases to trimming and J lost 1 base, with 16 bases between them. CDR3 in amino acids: CASSQEGWGHPAKNIQYF. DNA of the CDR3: TGCGCCAGCAGCCAAGAAGGATGGGGCCACCCGGCCAAAAACATTCAGTACTTC.